Listed below are T cell receptor beta chains from one sample, sequenced in a study of T-cell reconstitution after alpha-beta-depleted transplantation in children. TCRdb re-derived calls from the PCR reads in MiXCR, one entry per CDR3 protein. The sample records 360,000 or so distinct CDR3 sequences, approximately 20% being singletons. Here the sequenced sample was PBMCs from the stem cell graft donor, taken from the stem cell graft. The receptor source for this set is a human donor who donated a stem cell graft to a child with acute myeloid leukemia. Both conserved end residues are part of each CDR3. The D gene is left open where the match is weak. Only some rows state a clone size, as once, few, many or a class for expanded clones.

CDR3nt	CDR3aa	v_gene	j_gene	d_gene	abundance
TGCGCCAGCTTGGGGAACAGGGCCAAAAACATTCAGTACTTC	CASLGNRAKNIQYF	TRBV10-1	TRBJ2-4	NA	NA
TGCAGCGTTGAAGATCCTAAACAGGGGGAGTACTTC	CSVEDPKQGEYF	TRBV29-1	TRBJ2-7	TRBD1	many
TGCAGCGTTGACGGACAGGGAGAAGAGACCCAGTACTTC	CSVDGQGEETQYF	TRBV29-1	TRBJ2-5	TRBD1	few
TGTGCCAGCAGCTTAGCGCAAAAGTCCAACTATGGCTACACCTTC	CASSLAQKSNYGYTF	TRBV7-8	TRBJ1-2	NA	NA
TGTGCCAGCAGCCCCAGGTCGGCTAGCGTGACTAACGAGCAGTACTTC	CASSPRSASVTNEQYF	TRBV7-8	TRBJ2-7	NA	NA
TGCGCCAGCAGCCAAGATCCCGGACAGGGCTGGGATGAGCAGTACTTC	CASSQDPGQGWDEQYF	TRBV4-1	TRBJ2-7	TRBD1	NA
TGCAGTGCTGCCGACCGTACGACTAGCGGGGGGAGCTCCTACAATGAGCAGTTCTTC	CSAADRTTSGGSSYNEQFF	TRBV20-1	TRBJ2-1	TRBD2	NA
TGCGCCAGCAGGGACAGGGCATGGGGTGAAAAACTGTTTTTT	CASRDRAWGEKLFF	TRBV10-2	TRBJ1-4	TRBD1	NA
TGCAGTGCTAGAGGCAGCGGGGGGGATGAGCAGTTCTTC	CSARGSGGDEQFF	TRBV20-1	TRBJ2-1	TRBD2	few
TGCGCCAGCGGGACAGGGAGATTCTATGGCTACACCTTC	CASGTGRFYGYTF	TRBV10-2	TRBJ1-2	TRBD1	few
TGTGCCAGCAGCCAAGATGTAGGTCACACAGATACGCAGTATTTT	CASSQDVGHTDTQYF	TRBV3-1	TRBJ2-3	NA	NA
TGTGCCAGCAGTTTAAGGGCTGGGAGTCAAGAGACCCAGTACTTC	CASSLRAGSQETQYF	TRBV12-3/TRBV12-4	TRBJ2-5	NA	NA
TGTGCCAGCAGTCCCCAAGGGGAAGCGAACACCGGGGAGCTGTTTTTT	CASSPQGEANTGELFF	TRBV6-1	TRBJ2-2	NA	NA
TGTGCCAGCAGTTATGACCTAGGTCAGCCCCAGCATTTT	CASSYDLGQPQHF	TRBV12-3/TRBV12-4	TRBJ1-5	NA	NA
TGCAGCGTCGGACAGCCGAGCACAGATACGCAGTATTTT	CSVGQPSTDTQYF	TRBV29-1	TRBJ2-3	NA	many
TGTGCCAGCAGTCCAGCTAGCGTTGATTACCAAGAGACCCAGTACTTC	CASSPASVDYQETQYF	TRBV12-3/TRBV12-4	TRBJ2-5	NA	NA
TGTGCCAGCAGCCCCCTCGGACTAGCGGGAGAGAATGAGCAGTTCTTC	CASSPLGLAGENEQFF	TRBV11-3	TRBJ2-1	TRBD2	NA
TGTGCCAGCAGCCTGAAGAGGGGGCGCGGAAACTATGGCTACACCTTC	CASSLKRGRGNYGYTF	TRBV27	TRBJ1-2	TRBD1	many
TGTGCCAGCAGCACGGACAGGGCCAAGGAAAGCAATCAGCCCCAGCATTTT	CASSTDRAKESNQPQHF	TRBV28	TRBJ1-5	TRBD1	NA
TGCGCCAGCAGCCGCGCCGGGACAGGTGCCGGGGAGCTGTTTTTT	CASSRAGTGAGELFF	TRBV4-1	TRBJ2-2	TRBD1	NA
TGTGCCAGCAGCCCTACGACCACAGGGAAATTCTACGAGCAGTACTTC	CASSPTTTGKFYEQYF	TRBV7-9	TRBJ2-7	NA	NA
TGCAGTGCTAGTATATGGTCGTCGGGAGGGAACCAAGAGACCCAGTACTTC	CSASIWSSGGNQETQYF	TRBV20-1	TRBJ2-5	TRBD2	many
TGCAGCGTTGAGGCAAGACAGGGAACATCCTATGGCTACACCTTC	CSVEARQGTSYGYTF	TRBV29-1	TRBJ1-2	TRBD1	many
TGCAGCGTTCATGGACGGGACAGATCCAACTATGGCTACACCTTC	CSVHGRDRSNYGYTF	TRBV29-1	TRBJ1-2	TRBD1	many
TGTGCCAGCAGCCAAGGAGGTGGCTCTGGGGCCAACGTCCTGACTTTC	CASSQGGGSGANVLTF	TRBV4-2	TRBJ2-6	NA	few
TGTGCCAGCAGTATATCCGACAGGGGCGGAGGTGAAGCTTTCTTT	CASSISDRGGGEAFF	TRBV7-9	TRBJ1-1	TRBD1	many
TGCGCCAGCAGCTACCAGGGTGGCAGCCTCAATGAGCAGTTCTTC	CASSYQGGSLNEQFF	TRBV5-1	TRBJ2-1	NA	many
TGTGCCAGCAGCTCTAGGACAGGGAGCTCCTACAATGAGCAGTTCTTC	CASSSRTGSSYNEQFF	TRBV7-9	TRBJ2-1	TRBD1	NA
TGTGCCAGCAGCTTGGGAAGGGAGAACAGTAGAACGCAGTATTTT	CASSLGRENSRTQYF	TRBV5-5	TRBJ2-3	NA	NA
TGTGCCAGCACCAAAGGGGGTGCGGATCAGCCCCAGCATTTT	CASTKGGADQPQHF	TRBV12-3/TRBV12-4	TRBJ1-5	NA	few
TGTGCCAGCAGCCCAAGGACTAGCGGGAGGATCTACAATGAGCAGTTCTTC	CASSPRTSGRIYNEQFF	TRBV7-9	TRBJ2-1	TRBD2	NA
TGTGCCACCAGCAGAGAACTAGCGCCTCAAGAGACCCAGTACTTC	CATSRELAPQETQYF	TRBV15	TRBJ2-5	TRBD2	few
TGTGCCAGCAGTTTCCGGGGATTAGTTGACGAGCAGTACTTC	CASSFRGLVDEQYF	TRBV28	TRBJ2-7	NA	few
TGCAGCGTAGCCCGGGGACAGGGTGGGAACGAGCAGTACTTC	CSVARGQGGNEQYF	TRBV29-1	TRBJ2-7	TRBD1	once
TGTGCCAGCTCCCCCTGGGGCACGGGCTACGAGCAGTACTTC	CASSPWGTGYEQYF	TRBV12-3/TRBV12-4	TRBJ2-7	NA	few
TGCAGTGCTAAGAGGGTGGGAGCTTACCAAGAGACCCAGTACTTC	CSAKRVGAYQETQYF	TRBV20-1	TRBJ2-5	NA	few
TGTGCCAGCGGTCGACAGGCTCGCGAGCAGTACTTC	CASGRQAREQYF	TRBV5-6	TRBJ2-7	NA	NA